A single sample is the source of the 23 T cell receptor beta chains below, sequenced in a study of T cell responses to AZD1222 COVID-19 vaccine. The method was immunoSEQ multiplex PCR; TCRdb's version includes in-frame clones alone and lacks a portion of them. Of some 120,000 clones in the sample, about 86% were seen once. The sample here was peripheral blood, taken on day 0 of AZD1222 vaccination. The receptors here all came from an adult in good health.

V gene TRBV12-3 or TRBV12-4 combines with J gene TRBJ2-2; D may match TRBD1 or TRBD2 (5 bases each). Deletions cut 3 bases from V and 6 bases from J, with 8 bases between. The CDR3 length is 13 residues. Here the CDR3 reads CASSLGTSGELFF. In DNA, the CDR3 is TGTGCCAGCAGTTTGGGGACGTCCGGGGAGCTGTTTTTT.

The chain joins TRBV9 to TRBJ2-5, with a tentative D call TRBD2 (5 bases). The CDR3 has 14 residues. The germline CDR1 and CDR2 sequences are SGDLS and YYNGEE. Trimming pared 1 base from V and 3 bases from J, leaving 10 bases between. CDR3 in DNA: TGTGCCAGCAGCGTAAACGGGGAAAAAGAGACCCAGTACTTC. Translated: CASSVNGEKETQYF. Filled out from reference TRBV9 and TRBJ2-5, the complete variable domain reads DSGVTQTPKHLITATGQRVTLRCSPRSGDLSVYWYQQSLDQGLQFLIQYYNGEERAKGNILERFSAQQFPDLHSELNLSSLELGDSALYFCASSVNGEKETQYFGPGTRLLVL.

J is TRBJ2-5 and V is TRBV10-3; D not resolved. Trimming took off 0 bases at V and 1 base at J, with 9 bases between the two ends. In germline, CDR1 is ENHRY, CDR2 SYGVKD. There are 15 residues in the CDR3. CDR3 DNA: TGTGCCATCAGTGAGTCGGCACAGATCCAAGAGACCCAGTACTTC. Translating gives CAISESAQIQETQYF.

This sequence joins TRBV5-6 and TRBJ2-2; D is possibly TRBD1 or TRBD2 (5 bases each). The CDR3 loop spans 17 amino acids. Germline V CDR1 and CDR2: SGHDT, YYEEEE. V was cut by 1 base and J by 5 bases, with 18 bases left in between. CDR3 coding DNA: TGTGCCAGCAGCTTGTCTTTTCGGGGCCTCTTGACCGGGGAGCTGTTTTTT. Translating gives CASSLSFRGLLTGELFF.

The CDR3 loop reads CASSSGQGTYEQYF. CDR3 bases: TGTGCCAGCAGTTCAGGGCAGGGGACCTACGAGCAGTACTTC. The chain is built from TRBV6-2 or TRBV6-3 and TRBJ2-7; a weak D match, TRBD1 (6 bases). V gave up 4 bases and J gave up 2 bases, with 12 bases separating them. Germline values: CDR1 MNHEY, CDR2 SVGEGT. The CDR3 consists of 14 residues.

In this sample, this clone turned up a few times. The rearrangement uses TRBV7-6 and TRBJ1-5, with no clear D. V lost 1 base and J lost 2, with 0 bases in between. Germline CDR1 is SGHVS and CDR2 is FNYEAQ. The CDR3 has 12 residues. CDR3 coding DNA: TGTGCCAGCAGCTTAGGCAATCAGCCCCAGCATTTT. This translates into CASSLGNQPQHF.

V usage is TRBV9 and J usage is TRBJ2-7; maybe TRBD2 (6 bases). The V gene lost 0 bases and the J gene lost 3 bases, with 13 bases spanning the gap. Germline assignment: CDR1 SGDLS and CDR2 YYNGEE. This CDR3 spans 15 amino acids. The CDR3 DNA follows: TGTGCCAGCAGCGTAGGGAGCGGGCTGAGCTACGAGCAGTACTTC. Its protein product is CASSVGSGLSYEQYF.

The genes are TRBV29-1 and TRBJ2-1, with 8 bases aligning to TRBD2. Trimming cost V 5 bases and J 1 base; bases outside gene matches: 10. The CDR3 totals 16 residues. Germline V lookup: CDR1 SQVTM, CDR2 ANQGSEA. The CDR3 DNA is TGCAGCGTTACAGGTCCGGGCGGGAGGTCCTACAATGAGCAGTTCTTC. Translated: CSVTGPGGRSYNEQFF.

The CDR3 reads CASSLGQGFDNEQFF. The CDR3 DNA reads TGTGCCAGCAGCTTGGGACAGGGATTCGACAATGAGCAGTTCTTC. The chain links TRBV5-6 to TRBJ2-1; 7 positions agree with TRBD1. This CDR3 comprises 15 residues. After removal of 0 bases from V and 5 bases from J, the junction contained 5 bases not matched to a gene. Germline CDR1 is SGHDT and CDR2 is YYEEEE.

The chain uses TRBV29-1 and TRBJ2-2; 7 bases are shared with TRBD1. CDR3 size: 15 residues. J gave up 3 bases and V 6 bases, and 10 bases lay outside the gene matches. The germline V gene has CDR1 SQVTM and CDR2 ANQGSEA. CDR3 DNA: TGCAGCGTCGGAACGTGGGGACAGTACACCGGGGAGCTGTTTTTT. It is translated as CSVGTWGQYTGELFF.

The table lists this clone with a few counts. For the CDR3, the DNA is TGCGCCAGCAGCCAACCTTTGGCAGCCGCAACTAATGAAAAACTGTTTTTT. This translates into CASSQPLAAATNEKLFF. The V call is TRBV4-1, the J call TRBJ1-4; D is uncertain. Trimming left V 2 bases short and J 0 bases short, with 13 bases between. The CDR3 loop spans 17 amino acids. The germline V gene has CDR1 MGHRA and CDR2 YSYEKL.

The chain has TRBV21-1 and TRBJ1-1; the table's TRBD1 call for D was not verified on the DNA. TRBV21-1 is listed as a pseudogene. The CDR3 loop spans 15 amino acids. CDR3 residues: CASSTGDSMNTEAFF. The CDR3 coding sequence is TGTGCCAGCAGCACTGGGGACAGCATGAACACTGAAGCTTTCTTT.

This clone came up once. The chain recombines TRBV7-9 with TRBJ2-1, with D possibly being TRBD2 (5 bases). CDR3 length: 16 amino acids. CDR1 and CDR2 (germline): SEHNR, FQNEAQ (reference sequence). Trimming shortened V by 6 bases and J by 0 bases, and 15 bases separated the two germline ends. CDR3 loop: CASSPAERSSYNEQFF. Written as DNA, the CDR3 is TGTGCCAGCAGTCCCGCAGAGCGGAGCTCCTACAATGAGCAGTTCTTC.

To note about this clone: A read error may account for a junction end that differs from germline. The rearrangement uses TRBV7-3 and TRBJ2-1; 9 positions agree with TRBD1. This CDR3 is built from 16 residues. CDR1 is SGHTA, CDR2 FQGTGA, per germline. The CDR3: CASSLMGQGSSNEQFF. In DNA, the CDR3 is TGTGCCAGCAGCTTAATGGGACAGGGATCCTCCAATGAGCAGTTCTTC.

This rearrangement joins TRBV18 to TRBJ2-7; D might be TRBD2 (6 bases). V dropped 6 bases and J dropped 6 bases, with 18 bases sitting between them. The length of the CDR3 is 14 residues. CDR1 KGHSH and CDR2 LQKENI come from the germline V gene. CDR3: CASSPEGTWGEQYF. In DNA form, the CDR3 reads TGTGCCAGCTCTCCGGAGGGCACTTGGGGCGAGCAGTACTTC.

The gene calls are TRBV25-1 and TRBJ2-1, with 12 positions matching TRBD2. V lost 3 bases to trimming and J lost 8 bases; unmatched junction nucleotides: 8. From germline, CDR1 is MGHDK and CDR2 SYGVNS. The CDR3 is made up of 16 amino acids. The CDR3, as DNA: TGTGCCAGCAGTGAGCCTACTAGCGGGGGGAAGGATGAGCAGTTCTTC. It specifies CASSEPTSGGKDEQFF.

The chain uses TRBV7-3 and TRBJ2-2; D is perhaps TRBD1 or TRBD2 (5 bases each). CDR1 and CDR2 (germline): SGHTA, FQGTGA. The CDR3 spans 14 residues. V lost 5 bases and J 6 bases, leaving 13 bases between the germline ends. Here the CDR3 DNA reads TGTGCCAGCAGCAGTCGGGGCACGGCCGGGGAGCTGTTTTTT. It is translated as CASSSRGTAGELFF. Full variable domain (outside the CDR3, taken from reference TRBV7-3 and TRBJ2-2): GAGVSQTPSNKVTEKGKYVELRCDPISGHTALYWYRQSLGQGPEFLIYFQGTGAADDSGLPNDRFFAVRPEGSVSTLKIQRTERGDSAVYLCASSSRGTAGELFFGEGSRLTVL.

This clone was counted only a few times. V usage is TRBV2 and J usage is TRBJ2-2; D is perhaps TRBD1 (6 bases). Germline CDR1 reads SNHLY; CDR2 reads FYNNEI. Trimming stripped 4 bases from V and 4 bases from J, with 10 bases between. The CDR3 is made up of 14 amino acids. The CDR3 here is CASSAAGATGELFF. Written as DNA, the CDR3 is TGTGCCAGCAGTGCGGCAGGGGCCACCGGGGAGCTGTTTTTT.

The chain joins TRBV7-2 to TRBJ1-1; D possibly corresponds to TRBD1 (5 bases). Germline V gives CDR1 SGHTA, CDR2 FQGNSA. The ends were cut back, 1 base at V and 4 bases at J, with 13 bases in the middle. The CDR3 has 15 amino acids. For the CDR3, the DNA is TGTGCCAGCAGCTTAGTCGGGGACCGCGGCACTGAAGCTTTCTTT. It encodes CASSLVGDRGTEAFF.

The chain uses TRBV6-5 and TRBJ1-2, with D perhaps matching TRBD1 (6 bases). The CDR3 consists of 13 residues. The germline V gene has CDR1 MNHEY and CDR2 SVGAGI. Trimming removed 5 bases from V and 4 bases from J, with 11 bases in between. CDR3 bases: TGTGCCAGCAGTCGCGGGACATCCTATGGCTACACCTTC. As protein: CASSRGTSYGYTF.

This clone appeared a single time. This sequence joins TRBV9 and TRBJ2-7, with D unresolved. Germline V gene data show CDR1 as SGDLS and CDR2 as YYNGEE. This CDR3 region has 14 residues. V shed 4 bases and J shed 0 bases, with 11 bases lying between them. CDR3 sequence reads: CASSPVGHSYEQYF. Here the CDR3 DNA reads TGTGCCAGCAGCCCGGTGGGCCACTCCTACGAGCAGTACTTC.

The gene calls are TRBV2 and TRBJ2-1; 8 bases are shared with TRBD1. V shed 4 bases and J 5 bases; nucleotides not matched to a gene: 10. CDR1 is SNHLY, CDR2 FYNNEI, per germline. The CDR3 is 16 amino acids. DNA of the CDR3: TGTGCCAGCAGTGTTCGCAGGGACAGGATAGACAATGAGCAGTTCTTC. Its translation: CASSVRRDRIDNEQFF.

This chain's CDR3 is CASSLEDRAHTEAFF. The CDR3 DNA reads as TGTGCCAGCAGCTTGGAGGACAGGGCTCACACTGAAGCTTTCTTT. The rearrangement joins TRBV5-4 to TRBJ1-1, with TRBD1 matching 8 bases. The ends lost 0 bases at V and 3 bases at J; junction bases unmatched: 4. Germline V gene sequence: CDR1 SGHNT, CDR2 YYREEE (reference sequence). The CDR3 extends over 15 amino acids.